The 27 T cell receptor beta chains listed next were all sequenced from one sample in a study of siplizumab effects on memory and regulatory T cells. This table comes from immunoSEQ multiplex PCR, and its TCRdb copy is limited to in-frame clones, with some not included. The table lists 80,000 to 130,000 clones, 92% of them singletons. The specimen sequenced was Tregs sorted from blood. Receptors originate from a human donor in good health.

CDR3 bases: TGCGCCAGCAGCTTGACAGGGCTCAATCAGCCCCAGCATTTT. Translating it yields CASSLTGLNQPQHF. The rearrangement joins TRBV5-1 to TRBJ1-5, with a weak D call TRBD1 (6 bases). This CDR3 has 14 amino acids. V dropped 1 base and J dropped 3 bases, with 8 bases sitting between them. Germline-derived CDR1 and CDR2 are SGHRS and YFSETQ.

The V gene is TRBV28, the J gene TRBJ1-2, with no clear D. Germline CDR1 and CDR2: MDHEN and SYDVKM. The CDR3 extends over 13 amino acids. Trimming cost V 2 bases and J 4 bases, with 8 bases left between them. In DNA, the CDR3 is TGTGCCAGCAGTTTAGCGGGTACCTATGGCTACACCTTC. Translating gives CASSLAGTYGYTF.

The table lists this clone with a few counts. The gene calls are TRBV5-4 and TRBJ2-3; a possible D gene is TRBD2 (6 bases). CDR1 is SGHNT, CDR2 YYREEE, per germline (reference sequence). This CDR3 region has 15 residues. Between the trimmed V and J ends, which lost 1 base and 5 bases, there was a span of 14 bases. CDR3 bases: TGTGCCAGCAGCTTGAGGGCCGTGGGGGGAGATACGCAGTATTTT. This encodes CASSLRAVGGDTQYF.

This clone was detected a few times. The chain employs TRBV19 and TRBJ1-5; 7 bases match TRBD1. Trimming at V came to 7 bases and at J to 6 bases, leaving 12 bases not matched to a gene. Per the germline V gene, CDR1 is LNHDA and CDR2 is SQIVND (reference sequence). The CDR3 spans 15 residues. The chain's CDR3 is CASNSGGGAGQPQHF. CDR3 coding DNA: TGTGCCAGTAACTCAGGAGGGGGCGCGGGTCAGCCCCAGCATTTT.

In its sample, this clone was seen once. CDR3 coding DNA: TGCGCCAGCAGCCATAGCACAGATACGCAGTATTTT. Amino acid sequence: CASSHSTDTQYF. This sequence joins TRBV5-1 and TRBJ2-3; no firm D call. V gave up 4 bases and J gave up 0 bases, with 3 bases separating them. Germline loops: CDR1 SGHRS, CDR2 YFSETQ. This CDR3 comprises 12 residues.

This CDR3 reads CASSTLGTYEQYF. CDR3 DNA sequence: TGTGCCAGCAGTACCCTGGGAACCTACGAGCAGTACTTC. J is TRBJ2-7 and V is TRBV28; D remains unclear. V was cut by 5 bases and J by 2 bases, with 10 bases left in between. CDR1 MDHEN and CDR2 SYDVKM come from the germline V gene. This CDR3 region has 13 residues.

Here the CDR3 DNA reads TGTGCCAGTAGTACCCAAGCGGGCGGAACCTACGAGCAGTACTTC. Protein: CASSTQAGGTYEQYF. V usage is TRBV19 and J usage is TRBJ2-7; D is possibly TRBD2 (6 bases). This CDR3 is built from 15 residues. The V gene lost 4 bases and the J gene lost 2 bases, with 15 bases spanning the gap. Germline CDR1 reads LNHDA; CDR2 reads SQIVND (reference sequence). The variable domain in full, with the rest retrieved from reference TRBV19 and TRBJ2-7, is DGGITQSPKYLFRKEGQNVTLSCEQNLNHDAMYWYRQDPGQGLRLIYYSQIVNDFQKGDIAEGYSVSREKKESFPLTVTSAQKNPTAFYLCASSTQAGGTYEQYFGPGTRLTVT.

DNA of the CDR3: TGCGCCAGCAGCCAAGATCCCGGGACATTTTACGAGCAGTACTTC. It encodes CASSQDPGTFYEQYF. The rearrangement joins TRBV4-1 to TRBJ2-7, with a possible D match to TRBD1 (6 bases). Trimming removed 0 bases from V and 4 bases from J, with 13 bases in between. Germline assignment: CDR1 MGHRA and CDR2 YSYEKL. The CDR3 spans 15 residues.

The CDR3 reads CASSLNSHRVAGETQYF. The CDR3 bases are TGTGCCAGCTCACTAAACTCTCACAGGGTAGCCGGAGAGACCCAGTACTTC. The V call is TRBV18, the J call TRBJ2-5; tentatively, D is TRBD1 (6 bases). The length of the CDR3 is 17 residues. Trimming stripped 4 bases from V and 4 bases from J, with 22 bases between. From germline, CDR1 is KGHSH and CDR2 LQKENI. Filled out from reference TRBV18 and TRBJ2-5, the complete variable domain reads NAGVMQNPRHLVRRRGQEARLRCSPMKGHSHVYWYRQLPEEGLKFMVYLQKENIIDESGMPKERFSAEFPKEGPSILRIQQVVRGDSAAYFCASSLNSHRVAGETQYFGPGTRLLVL.

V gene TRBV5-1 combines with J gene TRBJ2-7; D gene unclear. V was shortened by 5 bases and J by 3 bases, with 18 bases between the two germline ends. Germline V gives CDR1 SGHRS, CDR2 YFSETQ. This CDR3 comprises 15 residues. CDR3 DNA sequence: TGCGCCAGCAGAACCAGGAACGAGCAGTTCTACGAGCAGTACTTC. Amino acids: CASRTRNEQFYEQYF.

The CDR3 coding sequence is TGTGCCAGCAGGAGGGCAGGGATCTACAATGAGCAGTTCTTC. Encoded protein: CASRRAGIYNEQFF. The chain recombines TRBV28 with TRBJ2-1; D may correspond to TRBD1 or TRBD2 (5 bases each). This CDR3 comprises 14 residues. Germline V gives CDR1 MDHEN, CDR2 SYDVKM. The germline V and J ends were trimmed by 6 bases and 3 bases, with 12 bases remaining between them.

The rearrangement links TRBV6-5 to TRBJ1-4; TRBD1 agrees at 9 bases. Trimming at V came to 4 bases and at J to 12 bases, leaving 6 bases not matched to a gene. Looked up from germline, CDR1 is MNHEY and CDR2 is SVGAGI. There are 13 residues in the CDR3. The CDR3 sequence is CASSLPDRGQLFF. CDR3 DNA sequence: TGTGCCAGCAGTTTGCCGGACAGGGGACAACTGTTTTTT.

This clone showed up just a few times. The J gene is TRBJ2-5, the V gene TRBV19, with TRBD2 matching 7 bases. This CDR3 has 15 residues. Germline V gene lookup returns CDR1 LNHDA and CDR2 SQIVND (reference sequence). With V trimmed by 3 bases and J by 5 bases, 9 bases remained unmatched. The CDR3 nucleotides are TGTGCCAGTAGTATGAATTCGGGAGGCGAGGAGACCCAGTACTTC. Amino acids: CASSMNSGGEETQYF. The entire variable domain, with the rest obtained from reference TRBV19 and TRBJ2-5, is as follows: DGGITQSPKYLFRKEGQNVTLSCEQNLNHDAMYWYRQDPGQGLRLIYYSQIVNDFQKGDIAEGYSVSREKKESFPLTVTSAQKNPTAFYLCASSMNSGGEETQYFGPGTRLLVL.

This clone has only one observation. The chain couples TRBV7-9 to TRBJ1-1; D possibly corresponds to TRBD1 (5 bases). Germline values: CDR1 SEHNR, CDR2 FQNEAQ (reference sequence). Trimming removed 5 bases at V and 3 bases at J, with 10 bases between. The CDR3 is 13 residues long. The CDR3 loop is CASSTREDTEAFF. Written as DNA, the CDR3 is TGTGCCAGCAGCACCAGGGAGGACACTGAAGCTTTCTTT.

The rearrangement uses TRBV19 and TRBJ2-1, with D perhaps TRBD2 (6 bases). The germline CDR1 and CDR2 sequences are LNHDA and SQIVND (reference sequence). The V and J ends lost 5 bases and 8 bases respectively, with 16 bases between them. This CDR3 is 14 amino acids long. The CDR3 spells CASSATTSIYEQFF. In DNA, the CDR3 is TGTGCCAGTAGTGCAACGACTAGTATCTATGAGCAGTTCTTC.

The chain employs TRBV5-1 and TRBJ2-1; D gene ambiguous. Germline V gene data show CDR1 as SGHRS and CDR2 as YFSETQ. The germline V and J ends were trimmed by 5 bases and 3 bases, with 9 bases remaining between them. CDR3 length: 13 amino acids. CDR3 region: CASRPASYNEQFF. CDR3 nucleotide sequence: TGCGCCAGCAGACCAGCAAGCTACAATGAGCAGTTCTTC.

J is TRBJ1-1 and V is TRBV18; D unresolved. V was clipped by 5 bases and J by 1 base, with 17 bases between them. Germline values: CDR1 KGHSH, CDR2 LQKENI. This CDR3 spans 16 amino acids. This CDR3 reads CASSILRPRSNTEAFF. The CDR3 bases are TGTGCCAGCTCAATTCTGCGCCCACGATCGAACACTGAAGCTTTCTTT.

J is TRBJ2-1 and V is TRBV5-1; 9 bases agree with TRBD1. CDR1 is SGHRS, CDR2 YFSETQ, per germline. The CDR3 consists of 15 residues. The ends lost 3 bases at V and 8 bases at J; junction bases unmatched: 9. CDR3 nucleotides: TGCGCCAGCAGCTCCGGGACAGGGTCCCCCCATGAGCAGTTCTTC. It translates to CASSSGTGSPHEQFF.

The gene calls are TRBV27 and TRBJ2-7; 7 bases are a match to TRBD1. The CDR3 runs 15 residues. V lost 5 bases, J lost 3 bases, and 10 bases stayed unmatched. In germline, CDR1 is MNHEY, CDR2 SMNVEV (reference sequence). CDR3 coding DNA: TGTGCCAGCAGTACACGGACAGGATTGAACTACGAGCAGTACTTC. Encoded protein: CASSTRTGLNYEQYF.

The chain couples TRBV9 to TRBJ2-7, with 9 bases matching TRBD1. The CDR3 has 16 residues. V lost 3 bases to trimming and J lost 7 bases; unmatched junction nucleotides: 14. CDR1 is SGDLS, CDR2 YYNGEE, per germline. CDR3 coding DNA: TGTGCCAGCAGCGCCCATGGAGACAGGGGGTCGAGGGAGCAGTACTTC. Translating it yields CASSAHGDRGSREQYF. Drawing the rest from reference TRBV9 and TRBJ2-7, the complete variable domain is DSGVTQTPKHLITATGQRVTLRCSPRSGDLSVYWYQQSLDQGLQFLIQYYNGEERAKGNILERFSAQQFPDLHSELNLSSLELGDSALYFCASSAHGDRGSREQYFGPGTRLTVT.

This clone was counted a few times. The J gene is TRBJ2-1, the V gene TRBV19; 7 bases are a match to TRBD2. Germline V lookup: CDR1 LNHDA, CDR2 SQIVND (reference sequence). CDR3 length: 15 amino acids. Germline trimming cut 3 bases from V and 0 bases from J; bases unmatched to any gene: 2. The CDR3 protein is CASSMGGSSYNEQFF. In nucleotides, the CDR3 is TGTGCCAGTAGTATGGGCGGGAGCTCCTACAATGAGCAGTTCTTC.

CDR3 sequence reads: CASSANDRATEAFF. Written as DNA, the CDR3 is TGTGCCAGTAGTGCTAACGACAGAGCCACTGAAGCTTTCTTT. The V and J genes are TRBV19 and TRBJ1-1; tentative D call: TRBD1 (5 bases). V lost 5 bases and J lost 4, with 14 bases in between. The CDR3 is made up of 14 amino acids. CDR1 is LNHDA, CDR2 SQIVND, per germline (reference sequence).

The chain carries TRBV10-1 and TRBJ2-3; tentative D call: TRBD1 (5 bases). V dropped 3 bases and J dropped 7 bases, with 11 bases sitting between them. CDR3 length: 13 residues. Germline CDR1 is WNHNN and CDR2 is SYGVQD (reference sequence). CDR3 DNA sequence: TGCGCCAGCAGTGAAGGGGTCTGGAATACGCAGTATTTT. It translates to CASSEGVWNTQYF.

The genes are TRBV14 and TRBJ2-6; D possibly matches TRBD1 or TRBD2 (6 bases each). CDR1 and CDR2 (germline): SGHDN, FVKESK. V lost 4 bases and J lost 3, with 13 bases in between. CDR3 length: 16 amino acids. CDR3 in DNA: TGTGCCAGCAGCCCCGTCAGGGGAGGTGGGGCCAACGTCCTGACTTTC. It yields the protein CASSPVRGGGANVLTF.

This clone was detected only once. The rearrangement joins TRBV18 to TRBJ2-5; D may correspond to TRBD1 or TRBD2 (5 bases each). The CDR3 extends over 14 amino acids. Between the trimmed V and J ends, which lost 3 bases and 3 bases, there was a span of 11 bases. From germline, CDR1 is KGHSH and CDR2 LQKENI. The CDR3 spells CASSPSGTKETQYF. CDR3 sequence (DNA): TGTGCCAGCTCACCTTCCGGGACGAAAGAGACCCAGTACTTC.

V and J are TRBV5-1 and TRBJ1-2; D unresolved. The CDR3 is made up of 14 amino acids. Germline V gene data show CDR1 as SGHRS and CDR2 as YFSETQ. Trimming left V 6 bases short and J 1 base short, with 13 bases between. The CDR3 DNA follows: TGCGCCAGCAAAAAAGACACCCATAACTATGGCTACACCTTC. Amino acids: CASKKDTHNYGYTF.

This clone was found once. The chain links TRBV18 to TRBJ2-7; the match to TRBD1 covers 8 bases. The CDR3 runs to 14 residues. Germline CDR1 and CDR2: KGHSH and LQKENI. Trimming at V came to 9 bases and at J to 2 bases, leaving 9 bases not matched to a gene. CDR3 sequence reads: CASKTGTGAYEQYF. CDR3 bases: TGTGCCAGTAAGACGGGGACAGGCGCCTACGAGCAGTACTTC.